The 21 T cell receptor beta chains below were found in one sample sequenced in a study of tumor and adjacent non-tumor tissue in lung cancer. RNA was extracted from bulk tissue without any cell sorting. A modified ARM-PCR protocol with three rounds of nested PCR amplified TCRbeta. TCRdb used MiXCR to reprocess the multiplex PCR reads, holding one entry per CDR3 protein. The sample lists under 100,000 distinct CDR3 sequences; about 66% were seen once. Sequencing was carried out using lung tumor tissue. Source of these receptors: a man in his 70s with non-small cell lung cancer.

Notes on this clonotype: A read error may be the cause here, since a much bigger clone is one base away. The DNA for the CDR3 is TGCGCCAGCAGCCTTGCGGGAGGGTCCGGGTACGAGCAGTACTTC. As protein: CASSLAGGSGYEQYF. The chain employs TRBV4-1 and TRBJ2-7; 9 bases map to TRBD2. The CDR3 is 15 residues long. After removal of 4 bases from V and 4 bases from J, the junction contained 8 bases not matched to a gene. In germline, CDR1 is MGHRA, CDR2 YSYEKL.

As regards this clonotype: The junction departs from the called germline gene at one end, perhaps through a read error. The chain uses TRBV6-6 and TRBJ2-1; TRBD2 matches at 11 bases. Germline assignment: CDR1 MNHNY and CDR2 SVGAGI (reference sequence). The CDR3 length is 16 residues. The CDR3 here is CASNYGRVAGGLEPFF. CDR3 coding DNA: TGTGCCAGCAATTACGGTCGGGTAGCGGGGGGGCTTGAACCGTTCTTC.

As regards this clonotype: A much larger clone is a single base away; this may be a read error. This chain joins TRBV4-1 and TRBJ2-1; 8 bases map to TRBD2. Germline assignment: CDR1 MGHRA and CDR2 YSYEKL. J gave up 8 bases and V 7 bases, and 13 bases lay outside the gene matches. This CDR3 spans 15 amino acids. The CDR3 DNA sequence: TGCGCCAGCACGGCCCTAGGACTAGCTGGCTATGAGCAGTTCTTC. This codes for CASTALGLAGYEQFF.

The V gene is TRBV6-6, the J gene TRBJ2-7; 7 positions agree with TRBD1. V lost 0 bases to trimming and J lost 3 bases; unmatched junction nucleotides: 20. Germline CDR1 is MNHNY and CDR2 is SVGAGI (reference sequence). The CDR3 consists of 20 residues. The CDR3 is CASSYSSSWSDRAVGYEQYF. In nucleotides, the CDR3 is TGTGCCAGCAGTTACTCTTCCTCGTGGTCCGACAGGGCGGTTGGCTACGAGCAGTACTTC.

The chain couples TRBV20-1 to TRBJ2-3, with 9 bases fitting TRBD2. The CDR3 is 14 residues long. Germline values: CDR1 DFQATT, CDR2 SNEGSKA (reference sequence). V was clipped by 5 bases and J by 4 bases; unmatched bases: 7. CDR3 sequence reads: CSAGGGAFPDTQYF. As DNA, the CDR3 is TGCAGTGCTGGCGGGGGGGCCTTCCCAGATACGCAGTATTTT.

Comments on this clonotype: Compared with germline, one end of the junction differs, possibly owing to a read error. The chain employs TRBV6-1 and TRBJ2-1; possibly TRBD1 for D (5 bases). The CDR3 has 15 amino acids. Per germline, CDR1 MNHNS and CDR2 SASEGT. In DNA, the CDR3 is TGTGCCAGAAGTGAAAGGGGCGACAGATACAATGAGCAGTTCTTC. Its translation: CARSERGDRYNEQFF.

This chain links TRBV11-1 with TRBJ2-7; tentatively, D is TRBD1 or TRBD2 (5 bases each). V lost 5 bases and J 6 bases, leaving 17 bases between the germline ends. There are 14 residues in the CDR3. Germline CDR1 is SGHAT and CDR2 is FQDESV (reference sequence). CDR3 sequence reads: CASSVRDGTREQYF. The DNA of the CDR3 is TGTGCCAGCAGCGTCCGGGACGGTACGCGCGAGCAGTACTTC.

Concerning this clonotype: A much more abundant neighbour one base away suggests this may be a read error. The genes are TRBV5-1 and TRBJ2-7, with D perhaps TRBD1 (5 bases). Germline CDR1 is SGHRS and CDR2 is YFSETQ. The CDR3 is made up of 14 amino acids. The CDR3 DNA reads TGCGCCAACAGCTTTCAAGGGGCGAGTCGCGAGCAGTACTTC. Protein product: CANSFQGASREQYF.

On this clonotype itself: The conserved final phenylalanine or tryptophan is absent from the CDR3, which likely points to a read error. The V call is TRBV4-1, the J call TRBJ2-1; 7 bases are a match to TRBD2. Trimming took 3 bases from V and 6 from J; bases not matched to a gene: 11. CDR1 and CDR2 from the germline V gene are MGHRA and YSYEKL. The CDR3 loop spans 16 amino acids. As DNA, the CDR3 is TGCGCCAGCAGCCAGGCCACTGGGACTACACGCAATGAGCAGTTCATC. Translating gives CASSQATGTTRNEQFI.

As for this clonotype: One base away lies a much larger clone, so this may be a sequencing read error. The chain is built from TRBV28 and TRBJ2-7; a weak D match, TRBD2 (5 bases). Germline V lookup: CDR1 MDHEN, CDR2 SYDVKM. The CDR3 is 12 amino acids. CDR3 loop: CASSFRGNEHYF. In nucleotides, the CDR3 is TGTGCCAGCAGTTTTAGAGGGAACGAGCACTACTTC.

With regard to this clonotype: This may stem from a read error, because a much larger clone lies one nucleotide away. The chain carries TRBV29-1 and TRBJ1-1; the match to TRBD1 covers 8 bases. V shed 6 bases and J 7 bases; nucleotides not matched to a gene: 7. Looked up from germline, CDR1 is SQVTM and CDR2 is ANQGSEA. There are 12 residues in the CDR3. The CDR3 coding sequence is TGCAGCGTGATCAGGGGGCTTAATGAAGCTTTCTTT. Translated, it gives CSVIRGLNEAFF.

This chain joins TRBV30 and TRBJ1-5; D perhaps matches TRBD1 (6 bases). This CDR3 has 14 amino acids. V lost 2 bases, J lost 4 bases, and 12 bases lay in between. Germline CDR1 GTSNPN, CDR2 SVGIG (reference sequence). In DNA, the CDR3 is TGTGCCTGGAGTTCTGGGGGGCTGAATCAGCCCCAGCATTTT. This sequence encodes CAWSSGGLNQPQHF.

Turning to this clonotype: Mismatch with germline at one junction end may stem from a read error. The chain combines TRBV11-2 with TRBJ2-6; 7 nucleotides line up with TRBD1. The CDR3 runs 19 residues. Germline-derived CDR1 and CDR2 are SGHAT and FQNNGV. The CDR3 loop is CASISLRGRGGSGANVLSF. CDR3 sequence (DNA): TGTGCCAGCATCTCCCTGAGGGGAAGAGGGGGCTCTGGGGCCAACGTCCTGAGTTTC.

As concerns this clonotype: A read error is likely, as this CDR3 ends without the conserved phenylalanine or tryptophan. This chain connects TRBV6-1 to TRBJ2-5; possible D gene TRBD2, 6 bases. There are 16 residues in the CDR3. Trimming shortened V by 5 bases and J by 5 bases, and 21 bases separated the two germline ends. Germline values: CDR1 MNHNS, CDR2 SASEGT. CDR3: CASSYGGLRKRETQYL. The CDR3 region has the DNA TGTGCCAGCAGTTACGGGGGTCTGAGGAAAAGGGAGACCCAGTACCTC.

The rearrangement links TRBV11-3 to TRBJ2-2; D is unresolved. The CDR3 length is 14 residues. Germline V gene sequence: CDR1 SGHNT, CDR2 YENEEA. DNA for the CDR3: TGTGCTATCTCCTCGGCGGCGAACACCGGGGAGCTGTTTTTT. Encoded protein: CAISSAANTGELFF.

About this clonotype: Since a much larger clone is just one base distant, this may be a read error. The V gene is TRBV20-1, the J gene TRBJ2-3, with 12 bases matching TRBD2. The CDR3 is 15 amino acids. V trimming: 5 bases; J trimming: 3 bases; junction bases outside the gene matches: 6. CDR1 DFQATT and CDR2 SNEGSKA come from the germline V gene (reference sequence). The CDR3 here is CSAGSLAGGTDTQYF. The CDR3 DNA reads TGCAGTGCTGGATCACTAGCGGGAGGAACAGATACGCAGTATTTT.

Comment on this clonotype: An end of the junction does not agree with germline; a read error may underlie this. The genes are TRBV28 and TRBJ2-5; D is possibly TRBD1 or TRBD2 (5 bases each). Germline CDR1 reads MDHEN; CDR2 reads SYDVKM. The CDR3 is 15 amino acids. The CDR3 region has the DNA TGTGCCACCAGTTTTTTAGGGACCCCCGGGGAGACCCAGTACTTC. It specifies CATSFLGTPGETQYF.

On this clonotype: This sequence may be a read error, since a much larger clone differs from it by one base. This chain links TRBV5-1 with TRBJ1-1, with TRBD1 identical over 7 bases. The V gene's germline CDR1 is SGHRS and CDR2 YFSETQ. The CDR3 spans 14 residues. V shed 1 base and J 4 bases; nucleotides not matched to a gene: 4. The CDR3 DNA is TGCGCCAGCAGCTTGCGAGGGGGCTTCACTGAAGCTTTCTTT. Its protein product is CASSLRGGFTEAFF.

The CDR3 spells CASTRDRVDIQYF. CDR3 in DNA: TGTGCCAGCACGAGAGACAGGGTTGACATTCAGTACTTC. V and J are TRBV6-1 and TRBJ2-4; 7 bases agree with TRBD1. Per germline, CDR1 MNHNS and CDR2 SASEGT. Trimming took 7 bases from V and 8 from J; bases not matched to a gene: 8. The CDR3 extends over 13 amino acids.

A word on this clonotype: The CDR3 does not end in the conserved phenylalanine or tryptophan, so this is likely a read error. This sequence joins TRBV11-2 and TRBJ2-1; D might be TRBD1 (5 bases). V was clipped by 11 bases and J by 9 bases, with 20 bases between them. CDR1 and CDR2 from the germline V gene are SGHAT and FQNNGV. The CDR3 runs 13 residues. The CDR3 DNA reads as TGTGCCGGGGCCCCTGCCGTGGTGGGTGAGCAGTTCCTC. Its translation is CAGAPAVVGEQFL.

This chain connects TRBV5-1 to TRBJ2-2, with D hard to call. This CDR3 has 14 residues. Germline-derived CDR1 and CDR2 are SGHRS and YFSETQ. Deletions cut 5 bases from V and 1 base from J, with 9 bases between. The CDR3 DNA reads TGCGCCAGCAGGCGGACGGAGAACACCGGGGAGCTGTTTTTT. This translates into CASRRTENTGELFF.